This is a list of T cell receptor beta chains from one sample in a study of blood T cells in healthy people across ages. TCRdb re-derived calls from the 5' RACE reads in MiXCR, one entry per CDR3 protein. The sample includes approximately 730,000 distinct CDR3 sequences, less than 70% of them seen just once. Sequencing was done on a sample of blood. All receptors come from an elderly man in good health. Each CDR3 is given with its conserved first and last residue. D genes are given only for firm matches. For some rows the clone size is stated as once, few or many, or as a class when expanded; others skip it.

TRBJ2-5,TRBV27,NA,TRBD2,TGTGCCAGCAGTTCTTCCAGGGGTTCCAGCGGGAGGGCTCGGGAGCAGTACTTC,CASSSSRGSSGRAREQYF
TRBJ2-7,TRBV25-1,NA,TRBD1,TGTGCCAGCAGTGAATGGGGGGACAGGGCCGACTACGAGCAGTACTTC,CASSEWGDRADYEQYF
TRBJ2-7,TRBV2,NA,NA,TGTGCCAGCAAGACGGAGGTCGCCTACGAGCAGTACTTC,CASKTEVAYEQYF
TRBJ1-2,TRBV20-1,NA,NA,TGCAGTGCTAGAGATCCGTCACCGGGACAAGCGGGCTATGGCTACACCTTC,CSARDPSPGQAGYGYTF
TRBJ2-1,TRBV3-1,few,NA,TGTGCCAGCACCCTATGGGGCAGTTCCTACAATGAGCAGTTCTTC,CASTLWGSSYNEQFF
TRBJ2-1,TRBV7-3,NA,TRBD2,TGTGCCAGCAGCGGAAGCGGGAGAGGGGGTGAGCAGTTCTTC,CASSGSGRGGEQFF
TRBJ1-5,TRBV15,NA,NA,TGTGCCACCAGCCGGGGAAGCAATCAGCCCCAGCATTTT,CATSRGSNQPQHF
TRBJ2-1,TRBV7-2,NA,TRBD1,TGTGCCAGCAGCTACAAGACAGGGGATGAGCAGTTCTTC,CASSYKTGDEQFF
TRBJ1-2,TRBV7-2,NA,NA,TGTGCCAGCAGCCCGGGGGCCTCACGGCGGGGCTACACCTTC,CASSPGASRRGYTF
TRBJ2-7,TRBV24-1,NA,NA,TGTGCCACCAGTGATTCGGGGGACGAGCAGTACTTC,CATSDSGDEQYF
TRBJ2-7,TRBV4-1,NA,NA,TGCGCCAGCAGCCAAGACCAGGGCAAAATTTCCTACGAGCAGTACTTC,CASSQDQGKISYEQYF
TRBJ1-2,TRBV4-1,NA,TRBD1,TGCGCCAGCAGCCCAGGGGGTTCGGTCTTACGAGGCTACACCTTC,CASSPGGSVLRGYTF
TRBJ2-4,TRBV6-1,NA,NA,TGTGCCAGCAGGGAGGTGGGTGAGCAGTACTTC,CASREVGEQYF
TRBJ1-6,TRBV10-3,NA,TRBD1,TGTGCCATCAGGGAAAGGACAGGCAGGAGTCGGGATTCACCCCTCCACTTT,CAIRERTGRSRDSPLHF
TRBJ2-6,TRBV6-6,NA,NA,TGTGCCAGCAGTTCGGATAGGGAGAGAGCTGGGGCCAACGTCCTGACTTTC,CASSSDRERAGANVLTF
TRBJ2-1,TRBV12-3/TRBV12-4,many,NA,TGTGCCAGCAGTGAGTACAATGAGCAGTTCTTC,CASSEYNEQFF
TRBJ2-7,TRBV20-1,NA,NA,TGCAGTGCTAGAGCCCGCGGGACCACCTACGAGCAGTACTTC,CSARARGTTYEQYF
TRBJ2-7,TRBV29-1,few,TRBD1,TGCAGCGTGGCGGGAGGGACAGGGGGGTCCTACGAGCAGTACTTC,CSVAGGTGGSYEQYF
TRBJ2-7,TRBV10-3,NA,TRBD2,TGTGCCATCAGTGAGGGACTAGCGGGAGTATACGAGCAGTACTTC,CAISEGLAGVYEQYF
TRBJ1-4,TRBV5-1,NA,NA,TGCGCCAGCAGCTTGGACGGAGAAAAACTGTTTTTT,CASSLDGEKLFF
TRBJ1-1,TRBV27,NA,TRBD1,TGTGCCAGCAGTTGGAGAACGGGACAGGGGGTGGGGGAAGCTTTCTTT,CASSWRTGQGVGEAFF
TRBJ2-2,TRBV27,NA,NA,TGTGCCAGCAGTCCACCAAACCGACAGGCCGGGGGGGAGCTGTTTTTT,CASSPPNRQAGGELFF
TRBJ1-1,TRBV2,many,TRBD1,TGTGCCAGCAGAAGGGGGCGATTAATGGACGTCAACACTGAAGCTTTCTTT,CASRRGRLMDVNTEAFF
TRBJ1-1,TRBV29-1,NA,TRBD1,TGCAGCGTCGCGGGACAGGGTTGGTCCGAAGCTTTCTTT,CSVAGQGWSEAFF
TRBJ1-2,TRBV12-3/TRBV12-4,NA,NA,TGTGCCAGCAGTTCCGGCGGGACGTGGTACACCTTC,CASSSGGTWYTF
TRBJ2-7,TRBV29-1,NA,TRBD2,TGCAGCGTTGAACCGGGGGGACCCCCCTACGAGCAGTACTTC,CSVEPGGPPYEQYF
TRBJ2-3,TRBV5-1,NA,TRBD2,TGCGCCAGCAGCAAAAGCGGGACTAGCACAGATACGCAGTATTTT,CASSKSGTSTDTQYF
TRBJ2-2,TRBV25-1,NA,NA,TGTGCCAGCAGCCGGTGGCCAATATACACCGGGGAGCTGTTTTTT,CASSRWPIYTGELFF
TRBJ2-3,TRBV2,few,TRBD2,TGTGCCAGCAGCCTTACGGCTAGCGGGGGCACAGATACGCAGTATTTT,CASSLTASGGTDTQYF
TRBJ2-1,TRBV5-1,NA,TRBD1,TGCGCCAGCAGCTCGCAGGGGGCCGCTGAGCAGTTCTTC,CASSSQGAAEQFF
TRBJ2-7,TRBV6-6,once,TRBD1,TGTGCCAGCAGTTCTCGGGACAGGGGAACCCAGTACGAGCAGTACTTC,CASSSRDRGTQYEQYF